One sample yielded the 13 T cell receptor beta chains listed below, sequenced in a study of blood T cell repertoires in COVID-19. Assay used: immunoSEQ multiplex PCR; TCRdb lists only in-frame clones, some missing. The sample includes roughly 340,000 clones, more than 70% of them seen just once. The sample comprised peripheral blood. The receptors come from a woman aged 65 to 85 with COVID-19, enrolled during active disease.

This clone has a single count. This sequence joins TRBV6-5 and TRBJ1-2; TRBD1 is a possible D gene (6 bases). Germline lookup yields CDR1 MNHEY and CDR2 SVGAGI. The CDR3 consists of 15 residues. The V end was cut by 4 bases, the J end by 4 bases, with 16 bases between. CDR3: CASSSTLQGPYGYTF. CDR3 coding DNA: TGTGCCAGCAGTTCCACCCTACAGGGCCCCTATGGCTACACCTTC.

V usage is TRBV21-1 and J usage is TRBJ1-1; the table's D call of TRBD1 was not tested on the DNA. TRBV21-1 is deemed a pseudogene. This CDR3 contains 14 residues. The CDR3 DNA reads TGTGCCAGCAGCAAAGCCGGCAGGGGGACTGAAGCTTTCTTT. Its protein is CASSKAGRGTEAFF.

This clone appeared once. V and J are TRBV24-1 and TRBJ2-5, with no clear D. Germline V lookup: CDR1 KGHDR, CDR2 SFDVKD. With 7 bases removed from V and 3 bases from J, the gap between germline ends came to 14 bases. This CDR3 spans 14 amino acids. CDR3 sequence reads: CATSPQVFKETQYF. The CDR3 DNA follows: TGTGCCACCAGCCCGCAGGTTTTCAAAGAGACCCAGTACTTC.

V is TRBV5-1 and J is TRBJ1-3; TRBD1 might be the D (5 bases). V lost 0 bases to trimming and J lost 2 bases, with 15 bases between them. CDR1 is SGHRS and CDR2 is YFSETQ in the germline V gene. This CDR3 comprises 17 residues. DNA for the CDR3: TGCGCCAGCAGCTTGGAGGGGCAGGGTATTGCTGGAAACACCATATATTTT. It encodes CASSLEGQGIAGNTIYF.

The genes are TRBV5-1 and TRBJ1-5; perhaps TRBD1 as D (5 bases). Germline CDR1 is SGHRS and CDR2 is YFSETQ. This CDR3 region has 13 residues. The V end was cut by 3 bases, the J end by 7 bases, with 11 bases between. The CDR3 coding sequence is TGCGCCAGCAGCTGGGGGGAGGAACAGCCCCAGCATTTT. The encoded protein is CASSWGEEQPQHF.

This chain joins TRBV6-5 and TRBJ1-5, with 9 nucleotides matching TRBD1. CDR1 MNHEY and CDR2 SVGAGI come from the germline V gene. The V and J ends lost 7 bases and 3 bases, in that order; junction bases with no gene match: 4. The CDR3 runs 14 residues. The CDR3 here is CASTWDRANQPQHF. The DNA of the CDR3 is TGTGCCAGCACCTGGGACAGGGCCAATCAGCCCCAGCATTTT.

This rearrangement joins TRBV7-9 to TRBJ2-1, with D perhaps TRBD2 (6 bases). This CDR3 comprises 16 residues. Germline CDR1 reads SEHNR; CDR2 reads FQNEAQ (reference sequence). The V end lost 0 bases, the J end lost 3 bases, and 12 bases lay between the germline ends. The CDR3 region is CASSLAGLRFYNEQFF. The CDR3 DNA sequence: TGTGCCAGCAGCTTAGCGGGACTCCGCTTCTACAATGAGCAGTTCTTC.

This chain connects TRBV28 to TRBJ2-7; 9 bases agree with TRBD1. Trimming took 5 bases from V and 3 from J; bases not matched to a gene: 8. Per germline, CDR1 MDHEN and CDR2 SYDVKM. This CDR3 spans 15 amino acids. CDR3 residues: CASSPSGTGIYEQYF. Written as DNA, the CDR3 is TGTGCCAGCAGTCCCTCCGGGACAGGGATCTACGAGCAGTACTTC. The whole variable domain, remainder taken from reference TRBV28 and TRBJ2-7, is DVKVTQSSRYLVKRTGEKVFLECVQDMDHENMFWYRQDPGLGLRLIYFSYDVKMKEKGDIPEGYSVSREKKERFSLILESASTNQTSMYLCASSPSGTGIYEQYFGPGTRLTVT.

This clone was seen a single time. This chain uses TRBV30 with TRBJ1-1; maybe TRBD1 (5 bases). Germline CDR1 and CDR2: GTSNPN and SVGIG (reference sequence). V gave up 5 bases and J gave up 5 bases, with 15 bases separating them. The length of the CDR3 is 13 residues. The CDR3 loop is CAWSRGGETEAFF. The CDR3 coding sequence is TGTGCCTGGTCGCGGGGGGGTGAGACTGAAGCTTTCTTT.

CDR3 in DNA: TGTGCCAGCAGTACCTACAGGGTTGGCTACACCTTC. Translated: CASSTYRVGYTF. The chain carries TRBV28 and TRBJ1-2; D is possibly TRBD1 (6 bases). V was trimmed by 5 bases and J by 7 bases, leaving 11 bases between them. Looked up from germline, CDR1 is MDHEN and CDR2 is SYDVKM. The length of the CDR3 is 12 residues.

The rearrangement joins TRBV10-1 to TRBJ1-5; D is possibly TRBD1 (5 bases). The CDR3 sequence is 15 residues long. V lost 2 bases and J 3 bases, leaving 11 bases between the germline ends. CDR1 and CDR2 (germline): WNHNN, SYGVQD (reference sequence). This CDR3 reads CASSEGSGNNQPQHF. Written as DNA, the CDR3 is TGCGCCAGCAGTGAGGGTTCAGGGAACAATCAGCCCCAGCATTTT.

The genes are TRBV5-1 and TRBJ1-3; D not certain. The CDR3 spans 14 residues. V was pared by 5 bases and J by 1 base, with 10 bases between. Germline assignment: CDR1 SGHRS and CDR2 YFSETQ. The CDR3 loop reads CASREGRSGNTIYF. The CDR3 DNA reads TGCGCCAGCAGGGAGGGAAGGTCTGGAAACACCATATATTTT.

The chain is built from TRBV28 and TRBJ2-2, with a possible D match to TRBD1 (5 bases). V gave up 1 base and J gave up 2 bases, with 14 bases separating them. Germline-derived CDR1 and CDR2 are MDHEN and SYDVKM. The CDR3 totals 17 residues. In DNA form, the CDR3 reads TGTGCCAGCAGTTTATATTCGCTACAGGACAACACCGGGGAGCTGTTTTTT. Protein product: CASSLYSLQDNTGELFF.